This T cell receptor (beta chain) was recorded in a study of PD-L1 blockade in urothelial cancer. Background on the study: Counts from blood samples showed a median of approximately 150,000 T cells.

Unmatched junction bases numbered 5, after V lost 3 bases and J lost 4 bases. CDR3 length equals 15 residues. In germline, CDR1 is SGHTA, CDR2 FQGNSA. Assay: immunoSEQ multiplex PCR; the TCRdb copy retains only in-frame clones and omits some. The sample contains 20,000 to 30,000 clones, 70% to 90% of which appear only once. Specimen: PBMCs, collected around atezolizumab (anti-PD-L1) treatment. This receptor was taken from a man in his sixties with urothelial cancer. The chain employs TRBV7-2 and TRBJ1-2, with 10 bases lining up with TRBD1. CDR3 residues: CASSFGTGDPYGYTF. The CDR3 nucleotides are TGTGCCAGCAGCTTCGGGACAGGGGACCCCTATGGCTACACCTTC.